These 13 T cell receptor beta chains originate from one sample sequenced in a study of blood T cell repertoires in COVID-19. This table comes from immunoSEQ multiplex PCR, and its TCRdb copy is limited to in-frame clones, with some not included. The sample lists fewer than 200,000 clones, roughly 82% seen once, with approximately 7% in the top ten. Sequencing input: peripheral blood. These receptors originate from a woman between 35 and 50 years old with COVID-19, enrolled during active disease.

This CDR3 reads CASSQSVISRHGYTF. The CDR3 region has the DNA TGTGCCAGCAGCCAATCTGTGATATCGCGTCATGGCTACACCTTC. V and J are TRBV16 and TRBJ1-2, with D unresolved. V dropped 0 bases and J dropped 6 bases, with 14 bases sitting between them. The germline V gene encodes CDR1 KGHSY and CDR2 FQNENV. The CDR3 extends over 15 amino acids.

CDR3 DNA: TGTGCCAGCATCCGGGACTCGAGCACAGATACGCAGTATTTT. This translates into CASIRDSSTDTQYF. The chain couples TRBV2 to TRBJ2-3, with a possible D match to TRBD2 (6 bases). The length of the CDR3 is 14 residues. Germline assignment: CDR1 SNHLY and CDR2 FYNNEI. The V gene lost 7 bases and the J gene lost 0 bases, with 11 bases spanning the gap.

This clone was observed a handful of times. CDR3 amino acids: CASSLQGAEAFF. DNA for the CDR3: TGTGCCAGCAGTTTACAGGGGGCTGAAGCTTTCTTT. This sequence joins TRBV27 and TRBJ1-1, with TRBD1 matching 7 bases. V gave up 2 bases and J gave up 6 bases; unmatched junction bases: 0. Germline CDR1 MNHEY, CDR2 SMNVEV (reference sequence). The CDR3 consists of 12 residues.

The chain is built from TRBV28 and TRBJ1-2, with D perhaps matching TRBD1 (5 bases). V was shortened by 3 bases and J by 0 bases, with 14 bases between the two germline ends. The length of the CDR3 is 16 residues. Germline V lookup: CDR1 MDHEN, CDR2 SYDVKM. CDR3 sequence: CASSFRDFLANYGYTF. The CDR3 coding sequence is TGTGCCAGCAGTTTTAGGGACTTCCTAGCTAACTATGGCTACACCTTC.

The CDR3, as DNA: TGTGCCAGCAGCCCTAGCGGGCGCTACAATGAGCAGTTCTTC. Protein sequence: CASSPSGRYNEQFF. The rearrangement joins TRBV9 to TRBJ2-1; 8 nucleotides line up with TRBD2. The V gene's germline CDR1 is SGDLS and CDR2 YYNGEE. Trimming took 4 bases from V and 3 from J; bases not matched to a gene: 3. This CDR3 region has 14 residues.

In the case of this clone: The sample carries other DNA sequences with the same CDR3. The rearrangement uses TRBV19 and TRBJ1-5; 7 bases fit TRBD1. V lost 3 bases, J lost 2 bases, and 1 base stayed unmatched. The germline gives CDR1 LNHDA, CDR2 SQIVND (reference sequence). This CDR3 region has 14 residues. CDR3 sequence: CASSITGGNQPQHF. The DNA for the CDR3 is TGTGCCAGTAGTATCACAGGGGGCAATCAGCCCCAGCATTTT. The full variable domain, its missing parts supplied by reference TRBV19 and TRBJ1-5, is DGGITQSPKYLFRKEGQNVTLSCEQNLNHDAMYWYRQDPGQGLRLIYYSQIVNDFQKGDIAEGYSVSREKKESFPLTVTSAQKNPTAFYLCASSITGGNQPQHFGDGTRLSIL.

The J gene is TRBJ1-5, the V gene TRBV29-1; TRBD1 matches at 7 bases. The CDR3 length is 13 residues. Germline-derived CDR1 and CDR2 are SQVTM and ANQGSEA. Trimming at V came to 3 bases and at J to 2 bases, leaving 1 base not matched to a gene. CDR3 loop: CSVDTGGNQPQHF. CDR3 coding DNA: TGCAGCGTTGATACAGGGGGCAATCAGCCCCAGCATTTT.

This clone has only one observation. This chain connects TRBV6-5 to TRBJ1-4, with a weak D call TRBD1 (6 bases). Germline CDR1 reads MNHEY; CDR2 reads SVGAGI. The V gene lost 6 bases and the J gene lost 7 bases, with 15 bases spanning the gap. The CDR3 runs 14 residues. The CDR3 loop is CASREGGGIEKLFF. The CDR3 region has the DNA TGTGCCAGCAGAGAGGGGGGAGGGATTGAAAAACTGTTTTTT.

V usage is TRBV4-1 and J usage is TRBJ1-2; 7 bases line up with TRBD1. Trimming removed 2 bases from V and 2 bases from J; junction bases left unmatched: 5. The CDR3 sequence is 15 residues long. Germline V gene lookup returns CDR1 MGHRA and CDR2 YSYEKL. The CDR3 DNA sequence: TGCGCCAGCAGCCAAAGGGGACAGCGGAACTATGGCTACACCTTC. Translated: CASSQRGQRNYGYTF.

This sequence joins TRBV4-1 and TRBJ2-1; D is uncertain. The CDR3 runs to 13 residues. V lost 0 bases and J lost 9, with 9 bases in between. Germline V gives CDR1 MGHRA, CDR2 YSYEKL. This CDR3 reads CASSQERSFEQFF. The CDR3 coding sequence is TGCGCCAGCAGCCAAGAGAGGAGCTTTGAGCAGTTCTTC.

The J gene is TRBJ2-1, the V gene TRBV6-5; 10 nucleotides line up with TRBD2. Germline CDR1 MNHEY, CDR2 SVGAGI. The junction had 8 bases not matched to a gene; V was cut back by 6 bases and J by 6 bases. The CDR3 sequence is 15 residues long. The CDR3 is CASSASGRAGNEQFF. CDR3 coding DNA: TGTGCCAGCAGCGCCAGCGGGAGGGCTGGCAATGAGCAGTTCTTC.

The chain recombines TRBV28 with TRBJ1-2; D ambiguous. Germline assignment: CDR1 MDHEN and CDR2 SYDVKM. CDR3 length: 14 amino acids. Between the trimmed V and J ends, which lost 5 bases and 0 bases, there was a span of 10 bases. The CDR3 loop reads CASSPLPANYGYTF. The CDR3 nucleotides are TGTGCCAGCAGTCCTCTCCCAGCTAACTATGGCTACACCTTC.

The chain recombines TRBV7-3 with TRBJ1-6; maybe TRBD1 (6 bases). CDR3 length: 15 residues. Germline CDR1 and CDR2: SGHTA and FQGTGA. Trimming removed 6 bases at V and 10 bases at J, with 19 bases between. The CDR3 reads CASREDSHPGSPLHF. As DNA, the CDR3 is TGTGCCAGCAGAGAGGACAGTCACCCGGGGTCACCCCTCCACTTT.